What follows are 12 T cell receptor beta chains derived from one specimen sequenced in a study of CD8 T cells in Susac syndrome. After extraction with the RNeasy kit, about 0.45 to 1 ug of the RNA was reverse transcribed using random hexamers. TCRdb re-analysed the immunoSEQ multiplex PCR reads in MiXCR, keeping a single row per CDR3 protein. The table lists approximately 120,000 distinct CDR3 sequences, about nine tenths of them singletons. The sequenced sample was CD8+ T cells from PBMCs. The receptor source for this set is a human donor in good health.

The CDR3 sequence is CASSRDSSFHGYTF. The CDR3 DNA sequence: TGTGCCAGCAGCCGGGACAGTAGCTTCCATGGCTACACCTTC. The chain carries TRBV25-1 and TRBJ1-2, with TRBD1 matching over 7 bases. CDR3 length equals 14 residues. Trimming at V came to 6 bases and at J to 6 bases, leaving 10 bases not matched to a gene. From germline, CDR1 is MGHDK and CDR2 SYGVNS.

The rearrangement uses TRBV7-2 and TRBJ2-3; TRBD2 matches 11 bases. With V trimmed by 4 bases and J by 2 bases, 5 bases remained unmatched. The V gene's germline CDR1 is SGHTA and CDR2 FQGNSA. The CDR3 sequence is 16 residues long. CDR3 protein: CASSSRLAGLTDTQYF. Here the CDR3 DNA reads TGTGCCAGCAGCTCGCGACTAGCGGGGCTCACAGATACGCAGTATTTT.

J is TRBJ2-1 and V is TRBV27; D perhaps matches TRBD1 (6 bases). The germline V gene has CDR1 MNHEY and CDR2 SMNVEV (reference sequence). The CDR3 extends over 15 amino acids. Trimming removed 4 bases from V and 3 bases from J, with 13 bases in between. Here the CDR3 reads CASSSSGVIYNEQFF. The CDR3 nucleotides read TGTGCCAGCAGTTCATCAGGGGTAATCTACAATGAGCAGTTCTTC.

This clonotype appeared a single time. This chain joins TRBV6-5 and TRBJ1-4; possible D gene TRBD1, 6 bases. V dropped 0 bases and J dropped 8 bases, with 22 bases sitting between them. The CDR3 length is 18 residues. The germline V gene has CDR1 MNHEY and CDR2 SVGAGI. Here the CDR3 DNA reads TGTGCCAGCAGTTACTCGACACTCGGGGGGGGGCTCGAGGAAAAACTGTTTTTT. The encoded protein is CASSYSTLGGGLEEKLFF.

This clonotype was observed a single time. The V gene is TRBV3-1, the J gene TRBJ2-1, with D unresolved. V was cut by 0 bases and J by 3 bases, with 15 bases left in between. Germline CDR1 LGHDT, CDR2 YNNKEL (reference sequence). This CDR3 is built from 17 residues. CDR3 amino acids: CASSQDLSRYLYNEQFF. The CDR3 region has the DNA TGTGCCAGCAGCCAAGATCTTTCTCGTTACCTCTACAATGAGCAGTTCTTC.

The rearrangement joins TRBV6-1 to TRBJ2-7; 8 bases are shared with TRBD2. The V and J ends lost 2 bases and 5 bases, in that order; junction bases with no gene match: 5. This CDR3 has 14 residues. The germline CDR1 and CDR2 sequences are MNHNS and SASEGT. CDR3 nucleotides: TGTGCCAGCAGTGAACTAGCGGGTTACCACGAGCAGTACTTC. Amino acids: CASSELAGYHEQYF.

CDR3 sequence (DNA): TGCGCCAGCAGCTTGGTCGCTACGGTAATGTACAATGAGCAGTTCTTC. Amino acid sequence: CASSLVATVMYNEQFF. The V gene is TRBV5-1, the J gene TRBJ2-1; D gene uncertain. CDR1 is SGHRS, CDR2 YFSETQ, per germline. Trimming took off 0 bases at V and 4 bases at J, with 14 bases between the two ends. The CDR3 contains 16 residues.

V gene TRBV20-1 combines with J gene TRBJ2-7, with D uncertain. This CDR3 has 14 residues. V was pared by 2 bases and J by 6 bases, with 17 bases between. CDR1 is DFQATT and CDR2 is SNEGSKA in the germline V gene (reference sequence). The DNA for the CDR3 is TGCAGTGCTAGATCTGTAGACACGGCCCTCGAGCAGTACTTC. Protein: CSARSVDTALEQYF.

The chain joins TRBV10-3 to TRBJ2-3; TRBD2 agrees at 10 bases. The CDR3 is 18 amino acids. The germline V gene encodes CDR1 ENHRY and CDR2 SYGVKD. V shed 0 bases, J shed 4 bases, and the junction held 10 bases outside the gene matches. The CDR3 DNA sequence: TGTGCCATCAGTGAGTCCTTCGGACTAGCGGAGAGGCCAGATACGCAGTATTTT. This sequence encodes CAISESFGLAERPDTQYF.

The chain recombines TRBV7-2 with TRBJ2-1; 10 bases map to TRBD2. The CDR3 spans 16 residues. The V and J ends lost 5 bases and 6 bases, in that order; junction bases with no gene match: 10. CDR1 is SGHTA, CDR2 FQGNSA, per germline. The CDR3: CASSLRSGGVLNEQFF. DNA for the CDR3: TGTGCCAGCAGCCTCCGGAGCGGGGGGGTTCTCAATGAGCAGTTCTTC.

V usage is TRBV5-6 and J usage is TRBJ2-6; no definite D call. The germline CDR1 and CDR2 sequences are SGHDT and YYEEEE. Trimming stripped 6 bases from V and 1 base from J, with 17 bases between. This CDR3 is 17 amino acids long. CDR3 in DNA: TGTGCCAGCATTGTGGGGTCCAGCTCTTCTGGGGCCAACGTCCTGACTTTC. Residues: CASIVGSSSSGANVLTF.

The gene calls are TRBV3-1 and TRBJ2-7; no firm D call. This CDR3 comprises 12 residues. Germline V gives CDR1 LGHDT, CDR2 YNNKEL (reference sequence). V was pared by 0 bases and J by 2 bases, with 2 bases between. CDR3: CASSQDTYEQYF. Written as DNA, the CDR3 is TGTGCCAGCAGCCAAGACACCTACGAGCAGTACTTC.